This passage covers 5 T cell receptor beta chains from one sample sequenced in a study of T cells in Graves' hyperthyroidism and ophthalmopathy. RNA transcripts gave rise to amplified TCR beta CDR3 regions. Researchers ran a first-round RT-PCR on the TCR CDR3 using the HTBI primer set. One entry per CDR3 protein, called by TCRdb with MiXCR from the multiplex PCR reads. The top ten hold around 25% of the sample, which has around 300,000 distinct CDR3 sequences, around 13% seen once. The sequencing input was blood. The source is a woman aged 30 to 39 with Graves' hyperthyroidism.

The rearrangement links TRBV14 to TRBJ2-3, with 7 bases lining up with TRBD2. The germline V gene has CDR1 SGHDN and CDR2 FVKESK. The trim removed 4 bases at V and 4 bases at J, leaving 11 bases unmatched. The CDR3 loop spans 16 amino acids. The DNA of the CDR3 is TGTGCCAGCAGCCCCTTTCGCGGGAGTTTCGCAGATACGCAGTATTTT. It translates to CASSPFRGSFADTQYF. The complete variable domain, with remaining parts taken from reference TRBV14 and TRBJ2-3, reads EAGVTQFPSHSVIEKGQTVTLRCDPISGHDNLYWYRRVMGKEIKFLLHFVKESKQDESGMPNNRFLAERTGGTYSTLKVQPAELEDSGVYFCASSPFRGSFADTQYFGPGTRLTVL.

The rearrangement uses TRBV19 and TRBJ2-3, with 8 bases aligning to TRBD2. V dropped 7 bases and J dropped 0; count of bases not matched to a gene: 3. This CDR3 is 14 amino acids long. In germline, CDR1 is LNHDA, CDR2 SQIVND (reference sequence). The CDR3 region has the DNA TGTGCCAGTAACTTAGCGGGGAGCACAGATACGCAGTATTTT. It is translated as CASNLAGSTDTQYF.

The chain recombines TRBV28 with TRBJ2-7, with TRBD2 identical over 7 bases. V gave up 3 bases and J gave up 2 bases; unmatched junction bases: 7. CDR1 and CDR2 (germline): MDHEN, SYDVKM. This CDR3 has 15 amino acids. In nucleotides, the CDR3 is TGTGCCAGCAGTTTGAGCGGGACCATCACCTACGAGCAGTACTTC. Translated: CASSLSGTITYEQYF.

The chain is built from TRBV5-6 and TRBJ2-3, with 9 bases that match TRBD2. The J segment lost 2 bases and the V segment lost 4 bases, leaving 8 bases of the junction unmatched. The CDR3 is 16 residues long. Per germline, CDR1 SGHDT and CDR2 YYEEEE. CDR3 DNA sequence: TGTGCCAGCAGCGTTGCCCTAGCGGGGATCACAGATACGCAGTATTTT. It codes for CASSVALAGITDTQYF.

About this clonotype: At one of its ends the junction is not consistent with the germline gene, which may arise from a read error. This chain joins TRBV14 and TRBJ1-2; D is ambiguous. This CDR3 has 15 amino acids. Germline loops: CDR1 SGHDN, CDR2 FVKESK. The CDR3 nucleotides are TGTGCCAGCAGCAAAGAGACGGCCCTGAACTATGGCTACACCTTC. This codes for CASSKETALNYGYTF.